This TCR beta chain was recorded in a study of shared clonotypes between healthy human individuals. Sequenced by immunoSEQ multiplex PCR; TCRdb stores in-frame clones only, minus some. The table has over 1.4 million clones, roughly 95% seen once. With 6 bases clipped from V and 7 bases from J, the junction kept 4 bases outside the gene matches. Per the germline V gene, CDR1 is MNHEY and CDR2 is SVGAGI. The CDR3 is 12 amino acids. This TCR came from a man younger than 40 in good health. The sequenced sample was naive CD4+ T cells sorted from blood. Subset: CD45RA+ positively selected. The V gene is TRBV6-5, the J gene TRBJ2-7; TRBD1 aligns across 9 bases. Here the CDR3 reads CASSNRGREQYF. The CDR3 DNA reads TGTGCCAGCAGCAACAGGGGGCGAGAGCAGTACTTC.